This T cell receptor (beta chain) was observed in a study of early T cells in non-severe SARS-CoV-2 infection. Study-level information: With bulk RNA from unsorted whole blood as input, sequencing yielded unpaired chains.

Individual cDNA molecules each received unique molecular identifiers attached to them. TCRdb called the 5' RACE reads again in MiXCR, with one record for every CDR3 protein. The sample holds some 40,000 distinct CDR3 sequences, more than 10% seen once. V was cut by 1 base and J by 1 base, with 7 bases left in between. The CDR3 extends over 14 amino acids. Germline loops: CDR1 SGHAT, CDR2 FQNNGV. In this sample, this clonotype turned up many times. J is TRBJ1-1 and V is TRBV11-2; unclear D gene. The TCR sequence derives from an adult who was a healthcare worker with PCR-confirmed SARS-CoV-2 infection or an uninfected control (not recorded which). The sequencing sample was made of whole blood. The CDR3 spells CASSLAGRNTEAFF. CDR3 in DNA: TGTGCCAGCAGCTTAGCGGGCAGGAACACTGAAGCTTTCTTT.